This T cell receptor (beta chain) was identified in a study of PD-L1 blockade in urothelial cancer. Notes on the study in general: Survival was better when pretreatment blood TCR clonality fell below the median.

Of note for this clone: What it binds is not known.

Libraries were prepared by immunoSEQ multiplex PCR; TCRdb keeps only in-frame clonotypes and omits some of them. The sample contains about 50,000 clones, approximately 90% of which appear only once. V was shortened by 1 base and J by 3 bases, with 8 bases between the two germline ends. Per germline, CDR1 SGHAT and CDR2 FQNNGV. The CDR3 has 14 residues. Specimen: PBMCs, collected around atezolizumab (anti-PD-L1) treatment. This sequence was found in a man aged 55 to 70 with urothelial cancer. V usage is TRBV11-2 and J usage is TRBJ2-3; a possible D gene is TRBD2 (6 bases). The CDR3 here is CASSLAGVTDTQYF. The CDR3 nucleotides read TGTGCCAGCAGCTTAGCGGGGGTGACAGATACGCAGTATTTT.